Listed here are 28 T cell receptor beta chains from one sample, sequenced in a study of glioma-infiltrating T cells. Using RNA template, CDR3s of TCR alpha and beta were amplified with iRepertoire arm-PCR. A single record per CDR3 protein comes from TCRdb applying MiXCR to the multiplex PCR reads. The sample includes about 110,000 distinct CDR3 sequences, 25% to 30% of them seen just once. Input material: glioma tissue, nonneoplastic brain tissue, or PBMCs (not recorded which). The receptors stem from a human donor with low-grade glioma or glioblastoma, undergoing nonglioma brain surgery, or in good health (not recorded which).

This sequence joins TRBV28 and TRBJ1-4, with D possibly TRBD1 on 6 matching bases. CDR1 MDHEN and CDR2 SYDVKM come from the germline V gene. The CDR3 is made up of 13 amino acids. Between the trimmed V and J ends, which lost 9 bases and 5 bases, there was a span of 13 bases. The CDR3 DNA reads TGTGCCAGGAGTACAGGGTCGAATGAAAAACTGTTTTTT. It encodes CARSTGSNEKLFF.

This clonotype has at least ten counts. This chain joins TRBV7-9 and TRBJ1-5; D is unresolved. The CDR3 totals 15 residues. CDR1 is SEHNR, CDR2 FQNEAQ, per germline (reference sequence). V lost 0 bases and J lost 3, with 9 bases in between. The CDR3 DNA reads as TGTGCCAGCAGCTTAGCGGGGTTGAACAATCAGCCCCAGCATTTT. It codes for CASSLAGLNNQPQHF.

This chain connects TRBV18 to TRBJ1-2; no clear D. Germline values: CDR1 KGHSH, CDR2 LQKENI. V lost 5 bases and J lost 7, with 17 bases in between. The CDR3 sequence is 14 residues long. CDR3 DNA sequence: TGTGCCAGCTCAGTCGGCAGCAGCCTGGGTGGCTACACCTTC. This gives the protein CASSVGSSLGGYTF. Full variable domain (rest looked up from reference TRBV18 and TRBJ1-2): NAGVMQNPRHLVRRRGQEARLRCSPMKGHSHVYWYRQLPEEGLKFMVYLQKENIIDESGMPKERFSAEFPKEGPSILRIQQVVRGDSAAYFCASSVGSSLGGYTFGSGTRLTVV.

This clonotype was seen ten or more times. The V and J genes are TRBV7-6 and TRBJ2-3; 10 bases match TRBD2. CDR1 and CDR2 from the germline V gene are SGHVS and FNYEAQ. With 1 base clipped from V and 3 bases from J, the junction kept 10 bases outside the gene matches. This CDR3 comprises 18 residues. CDR3 DNA sequence: TGTGCCAGCAGCTTAGGGCCCAAGCGGGAGGGCCGGACAGATACGCAGTATTTT. This gives the protein CASSLGPKREGRTDTQYF.

The table lists this clonotype with many counts. This rearrangement joins TRBV4-1 to TRBJ1-5, with D uncertain. The germline CDR1 and CDR2 sequences are MGHRA and YSYEKL. V was cut by 0 bases and J by 12 bases, with 21 bases left in between. This CDR3 has 16 residues. The CDR3 sequence: CASSQERNRPFVSQHF. The CDR3 bases are TGCGCCAGCAGCCAAGAACGTAACAGACCCTTTGTAAGCCAGCATTTT.

This sequence joins TRBV2 and TRBJ2-7, with 11 nucleotides matching TRBD2. The CDR3 length is 12 residues. V lost 9 bases, J lost 3 bases, and 1 base stayed unmatched. Germline lookup yields CDR1 SNHLY and CDR2 FYNNEI. This CDR3 is CARTSGDYEQYF. The CDR3 DNA sequence: TGTGCCAGGACTAGCGGGGACTACGAGCAGTACTTC.

Many counts were recorded for this clonotype. CDR3 DNA: TGCGCCAGCAGCCAAGAACGGGCGAACACTGAAGCTTTCTTT. Protein sequence: CASSQERANTEAFF. The chain is built from TRBV4-1 and TRBJ1-1; D is unresolved. Germline V gives CDR1 MGHRA, CDR2 YSYEKL. The CDR3 covers 14 residues. V gave up 0 bases and J gave up 1 base, with 6 bases separating them.

This clonotype was found many times. Written as DNA, the CDR3 is TGTGCCACCAGTGGTGACAGCGGGGAGCTGTTTTTT. Protein product: CATSGDSGELFF. The gene calls are TRBV24-1 and TRBJ2-2; TRBD1 is a possible D gene (5 bases). This CDR3 region has 12 residues. With 5 bases removed from V and 7 bases from J, the gap between germline ends came to 7 bases. Germline-derived CDR1 and CDR2 are KGHDR and SFDVKD.

The sample holds many counts of this clonotype. The rearrangement links TRBV28 to TRBJ1-6; unclear D gene. This CDR3 contains 16 residues. Trimming cost V 7 bases and J 7 bases, with 20 bases left between them. Germline CDR1 is MDHEN and CDR2 is SYDVKM. The CDR3 loop is CASKIFGRWENSPLHF. DNA of the CDR3: TGTGCCAGCAAAATATTTGGGCGATGGGAAAATTCACCCCTCCACTTT.

J is TRBJ2-1 and V is TRBV6-1; unclear D gene. The length of the CDR3 is 12 residues. CDR1 and CDR2 (germline): MNHNS, SASEGT. V lost 6 bases and J lost 6, with 9 bases in between. The CDR3 region is CASRYNPNEQFF. DNA of the CDR3: TGTGCCAGCAGGTACAATCCCAATGAGCAGTTCTTC.

This clonotype was found many times. The chain combines TRBV18 with TRBJ1-5; D is uncertain. Looked up from germline, CDR1 is KGHSH and CDR2 is LQKENI. The CDR3 is 17 amino acids. V gave up 2 bases and J gave up 0 bases, with 14 bases separating them. The DNA of the CDR3 is TGTGCCAGCTCACCATCAGGTGAGAGATATAGCAATCAGCCCCAGCATTTT. This codes for CASSPSGERYSNQPQHF.

The rearrangement links TRBV7-9 to TRBJ2-7; TRBD2 matches 10 bases. The CDR3 spans 18 residues. Germline V gives CDR1 SEHNR, CDR2 FQNEAQ (reference sequence). The V segment lost 0 bases and the J segment 3 bases; nucleotides outside the gene matches: 11. CDR3 sequence (DNA): TGTGCCAGCAGCTTAGCCAGCGGAGCGGGGGGGGACCGCTACGAGCAGTACTTC. This codes for CASSLASGAGGDRYEQYF.

V is TRBV9 and J is TRBJ2-7; D is possibly TRBD2 (5 bases). Germline CDR1 reads SGDLS; CDR2 reads YYNGEE. This CDR3 is built from 14 residues. Trimming removed 1 base at V and 0 bases at J, with 8 bases between. The CDR3 DNA follows: TGTGCCAGCAGCGTACGCGGGTACTCCTACGAGCAGTACTTC. This encodes CASSVRGYSYEQYF.

The chain employs TRBV19 and TRBJ2-1; the match to TRBD2 covers 9 bases. The germline V gene encodes CDR1 LNHDA and CDR2 SQIVND (reference sequence). The CDR3 covers 15 residues. V shed 7 bases, J shed 5 bases, and the junction held 9 bases outside the gene matches. The CDR3 loop reads CASNPAGGGHNEQFF. The CDR3 coding sequence is TGTGCCAGTAACCCTGCGGGGGGGGGGCACAATGAGCAGTTCTTC.

This clonotype has ten or more counts. The gene calls are TRBV7-2 and TRBJ2-1, with a tentative D call TRBD1 (5 bases). CDR1 is SGHTA, CDR2 FQGNSA, per germline. Trimming removed 1 base from V and 2 bases from J, with 12 bases in between. This CDR3 is built from 16 residues. The DNA of the CDR3 is TGTGCCAGCAGCTTAGAGACAGTTCGGGCCTACAATGAGCAGTTCTTC. It codes for CASSLETVRAYNEQFF.

This clonotype was counted many times. The rearrangement joins TRBV4-1 to TRBJ2-5; TRBD1 agrees at 7 bases. The CDR3 has 16 residues. The ends lost 2 bases at V and 1 base at J; junction bases unmatched: 7. Germline V lookup: CDR1 MGHRA, CDR2 YSYEKL. The CDR3 here is CASSQSPRTGQETQYF. DNA of the CDR3: TGCGCCAGCAGCCAAAGTCCCCGGACAGGCCAAGAGACCCAGTACTTC.

This clonotype appeared many times. The V gene is TRBV20-1, the J gene TRBJ2-5, with a possible D match to TRBD2 (6 bases). The CDR3 totals 13 residues. Trimming took off 6 bases at V and 3 bases at J, with 14 bases between the two ends. Germline-derived CDR1 and CDR2 are DFQATT and SNEGSKA (reference sequence). The CDR3 DNA reads TGCAGTGCCTCCCCCGGGAGCGAAGAGACCCAGTACTTC. Amino acid sequence: CSASPGSEETQYF.

This clonotype was picked up many times. The chain has TRBV6-5 and TRBJ2-3; tentatively, D is TRBD1 (6 bases). Germline loops: CDR1 MNHEY, CDR2 SVGAGI. V shed 0 bases and J shed 8 bases, with 9 bases lying between them. The CDR3 has 13 amino acids. This CDR3 reads CASSYSPRGTQYF. CDR3 bases: TGTGCCAGCAGTTACTCTCCCAGGGGTACGCAGTATTTT.

This clonotype was recorded at least ten times. This chain links TRBV29-1 with TRBJ2-2, with D perhaps TRBD1 (6 bases). Trimming pared 3 bases from V and 5 bases from J, leaving 13 bases between. The CDR3 has 14 residues. Per germline, CDR1 SQVTM and CDR2 ANQGSEA. The CDR3 DNA reads TGCAGCGTTGAGGGCAGGGGAGTAACCGGGGAGCTGTTTTTT. It encodes CSVEGRGVTGELFF.

As regards this clonotype: A read error may explain this, as a much larger clone is one base away. CDR3 sequence reads: CASSRWLAGVGNEQLF. CDR3 coding DNA: TGCGCCAGCAGCCGGTGGCTAGCGGGAGTTGGTAATGAGCAGCTCTTC. The chain carries TRBV4-1 and TRBJ2-1, with 10 nucleotides matching TRBD2. The germline CDR1 and CDR2 sequences are MGHRA and YSYEKL. The CDR3 is 16 amino acids.

This clonotype has ten or more counts. V and J are TRBV2 and TRBJ1-1; 12 bases agree with TRBD1. The germline gives CDR1 SNHLY, CDR2 FYNNEI. This CDR3 is 17 amino acids long. With V trimmed by 3 bases and J by 2 bases, 7 bases remained unmatched. CDR3 sequence (DNA): TGTGCCAGCAGTGAGAGGGGGGGGACAGGGGGCAACACTGAAGCTTTCTTT. It specifies CASSERGGTGGNTEAFF. Filled out from reference TRBV2 and TRBJ1-1, the complete variable domain reads EPEVTQTPSHQVTQMGQEVILRCVPISNHLYFYWYRQILGQKVEFLVSFYNNEISEKSEIFDDQFSVERPDGSNFTLKIRSTKLEDSAMYFCASSERGGTGGNTEAFFGQGTRLTVV.

The CDR3 coding sequence is TGTGTTAGCAGTTACTTCCGGGAGTCCAAAAACATTCAGTACTTC. This sequence encodes CVSSYFRESKNIQYF. V and J are TRBV6-2 or TRBV6-3 and TRBJ2-4, with D possibly being TRBD2 (6 bases). CDR3 length equals 15 residues. Per germline, CDR1 MNHEY and CDR2 SVGEGT.

This clonotype showed up many times. The J gene is TRBJ2-7, the V gene TRBV7-2, with D unclear. Germline V CDR1 and CDR2: SGHTA, FQGNSA. CDR3 length: 14 amino acids. The V end was cut by 4 bases, the J end by 0 bases, with 10 bases between. The CDR3 DNA follows: TGTGCCAGCAGCTCAGTAGGCAGCTCCTACGAGCAGTACTTC. Amino acid sequence: CASSSVGSSYEQYF.

This clonotype was found many times. The DNA for the CDR3 is TGCGCCAGCAGCCAAGATCCGGACTCCTATGCCCAAATAAATCAGCCCCAGCATTTT. Its protein is CASSQDPDSYAQINQPQHF. V gene TRBV4-1 combines with J gene TRBJ1-5; D remains ambiguous. V lost 0 bases, J lost 4 bases, and 22 bases lay in between. The germline gives CDR1 MGHRA, CDR2 YSYEKL. The CDR3 extends over 19 amino acids.

This clonotype was observed many times. This chain uses TRBV6-2 or TRBV6-3 with TRBJ2-5; D assignment may be TRBD1 or TRBD2 (5 bases each). The germline V and J ends were trimmed by 5 bases and 0 bases, with 19 bases remaining between them. The CDR3 consists of 17 residues. CDR1 is MNHEY, CDR2 SVGEGT, per germline. The CDR3 DNA reads TGTGCCAGCAGTCGGGACGCAAGCATTGAGTACCAAGAGACCCAGTACTTC. Translating it yields CASSRDASIEYQETQYF.

This CDR3 is CVSSDPGRKYGYTF. The CDR3 nucleotides are TGTGTTAGCAGTGACCCGGGACGGAAATATGGCTACACCTTC. The chain recombines TRBV6-6 with TRBJ1-2, with a weak D call TRBD1 (5 bases). Germline assignment: CDR1 MNHNY and CDR2 SVGAGI (reference sequence). CDR3 size: 14 residues.

This clonotype was observed a single time. A much larger clone differs by one base, so this may be a read error. This rearrangement joins TRBV29-1 to TRBJ1-2; no reliable D call. The CDR3 covers 13 residues. CDR1 is SQVTM, CDR2 ANQGSEA, per germline. Deletions cut 7 bases from V and 0 bases from J, with 12 bases between. The CDR3, as DNA: TGCAGCGGAGCTCAAGGGACTAACTATGGCTACACCTTC. This sequence encodes CSGAQGTNYGYTF.

A single count supports this clonotype. A much larger clone is a single base away; this may be a read error. The rearrangement links TRBV12-3 or TRBV12-4 to TRBJ1-2, with unresolved D. V lost 1 base, J lost 4 bases, and 13 bases lay in between. The CDR3 extends over 15 amino acids. The CDR3 DNA follows: TGTGCCAGCAGTTTAGTTTATACAAGGGCCTATGGCTACACCTTC. Protein sequence: CASSLVYTRAYGYTF.